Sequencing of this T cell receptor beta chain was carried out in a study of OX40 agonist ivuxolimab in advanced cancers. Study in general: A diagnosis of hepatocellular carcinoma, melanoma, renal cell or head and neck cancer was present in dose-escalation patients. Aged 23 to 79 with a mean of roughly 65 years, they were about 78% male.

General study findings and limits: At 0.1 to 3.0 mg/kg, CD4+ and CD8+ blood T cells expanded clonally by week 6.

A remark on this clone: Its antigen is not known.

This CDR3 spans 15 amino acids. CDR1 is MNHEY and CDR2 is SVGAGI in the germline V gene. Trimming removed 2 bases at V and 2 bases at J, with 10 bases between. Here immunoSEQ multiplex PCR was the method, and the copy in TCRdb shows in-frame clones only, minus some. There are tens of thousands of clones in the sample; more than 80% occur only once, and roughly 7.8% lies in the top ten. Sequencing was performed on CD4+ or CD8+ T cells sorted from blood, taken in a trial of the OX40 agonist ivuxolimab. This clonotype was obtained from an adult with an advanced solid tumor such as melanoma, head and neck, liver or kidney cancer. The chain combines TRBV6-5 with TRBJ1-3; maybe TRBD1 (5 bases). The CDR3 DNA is TGTGCCAGCAGTTACAGGGGTGGGGCTGGAAACACCATATATTTT. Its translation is CASSYRGGAGNTIYF.